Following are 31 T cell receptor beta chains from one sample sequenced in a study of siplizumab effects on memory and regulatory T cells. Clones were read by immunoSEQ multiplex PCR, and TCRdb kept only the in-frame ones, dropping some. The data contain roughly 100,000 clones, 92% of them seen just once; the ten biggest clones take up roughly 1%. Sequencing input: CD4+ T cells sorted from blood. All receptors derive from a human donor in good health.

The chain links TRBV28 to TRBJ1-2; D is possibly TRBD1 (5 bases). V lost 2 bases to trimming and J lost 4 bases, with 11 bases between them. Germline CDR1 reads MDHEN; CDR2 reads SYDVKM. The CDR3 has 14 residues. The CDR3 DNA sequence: TGTGCCAGCAGTTTAAGGACAAGATCCTATGGCTACACCTTC. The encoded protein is CASSLRTRSYGYTF.

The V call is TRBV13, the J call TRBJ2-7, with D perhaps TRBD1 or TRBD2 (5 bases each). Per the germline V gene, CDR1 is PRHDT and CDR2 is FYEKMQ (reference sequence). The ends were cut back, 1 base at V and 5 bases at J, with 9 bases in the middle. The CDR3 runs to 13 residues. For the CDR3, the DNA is TGTGCCAGCAGCTTAGCGGGGACGAACGAGCAGTACTTC. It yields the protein CASSLAGTNEQYF. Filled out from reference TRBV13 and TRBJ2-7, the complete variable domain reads AAGVIQSPRHLIKEKRETATLKCYPIPRHDTVYWYQQGPGQDPQFLISFYEKMQSDKGSIPDRFSAQQFSDYHSELNMSSLELGDSALYFCASSLAGTNEQYFGPGTRLTVT.

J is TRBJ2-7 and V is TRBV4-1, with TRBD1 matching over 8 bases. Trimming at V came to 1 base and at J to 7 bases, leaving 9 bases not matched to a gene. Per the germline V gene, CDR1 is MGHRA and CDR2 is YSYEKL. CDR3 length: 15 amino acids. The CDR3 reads CASSQVVNRGWEQYF. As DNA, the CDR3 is TGCGCCAGCAGCCAAGTTGTAAACAGGGGGTGGGAGCAGTACTTC.

In nucleotides, the CDR3 is TGCGCCAGCAGCCAGACACTCCGGGACAGGGGTTCTCGAGGCTACACCTTC. The encoded protein is CASSQTLRDRGSRGYTF. The chain links TRBV4-1 to TRBJ1-2, with 10 bases aligning to TRBD1. Per germline, CDR1 MGHRA and CDR2 YSYEKL. J was trimmed by 8 bases and V by 3 bases; bases with no gene match: 15. CDR3 length: 17 residues.

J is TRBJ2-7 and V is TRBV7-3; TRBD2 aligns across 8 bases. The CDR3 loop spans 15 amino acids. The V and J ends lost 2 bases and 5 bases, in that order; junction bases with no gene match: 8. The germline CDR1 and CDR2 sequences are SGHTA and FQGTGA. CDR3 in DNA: TGTGCCAGCAGCTTATCCCCCGGGGGGGCGGACGAGCAGTACTTC. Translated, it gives CASSLSPGGADEQYF.

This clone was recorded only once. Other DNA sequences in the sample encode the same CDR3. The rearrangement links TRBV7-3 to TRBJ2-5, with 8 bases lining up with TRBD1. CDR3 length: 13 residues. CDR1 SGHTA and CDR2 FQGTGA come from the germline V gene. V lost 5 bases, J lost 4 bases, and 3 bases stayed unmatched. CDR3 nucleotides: TGTGCCAGCAGCCCAGACAGGGGAGAGACCCAGTACTTC. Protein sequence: CASSPDRGETQYF.

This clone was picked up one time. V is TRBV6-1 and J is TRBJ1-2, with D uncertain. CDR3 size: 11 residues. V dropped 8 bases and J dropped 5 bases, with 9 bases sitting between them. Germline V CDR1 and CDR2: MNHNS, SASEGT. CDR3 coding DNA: TGTGCCAGCCGCGAGTGGTATGGCTACACCTTC. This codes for CASREWYGYTF.

The CDR3, as DNA: TGTGCCAGCAGCTTAGATCGGCGGGAGTGGGTAGAGACCCAGTACTTC. Translating gives CASSLDRREWVETQYF. The chain recombines TRBV7-8 with TRBJ2-5, with 7 bases identical to TRBD2. CDR1 and CDR2 from the germline V gene are SGHVS and FQNEAQ. CDR3 size: 16 residues. V lost 1 base to trimming and J lost 4 bases; unmatched junction nucleotides: 9.

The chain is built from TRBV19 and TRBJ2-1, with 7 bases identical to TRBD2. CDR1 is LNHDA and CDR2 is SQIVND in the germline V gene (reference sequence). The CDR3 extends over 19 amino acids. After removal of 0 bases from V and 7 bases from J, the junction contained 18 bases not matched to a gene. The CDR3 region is CASSIEGPLAASYYNEQFF. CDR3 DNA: TGTGCCAGTAGTATAGAAGGCCCGCTAGCGGCCTCTTATTATAATGAGCAGTTCTTC.

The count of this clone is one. The DNA of the CDR3 is TGTGCCAGCAGCTCCTCTGGGGCCAACGTCCTGACTTTC. Its translation: CASSSSGANVLTF. The chain uses TRBV7-8 and TRBJ2-6; the D is unclear. Germline V lookup: CDR1 SGHVS, CDR2 FQNEAQ. The CDR3 length is 13 residues. Trimming shortened V by 4 bases and J by 0 bases, and 1 base separated the two germline ends.

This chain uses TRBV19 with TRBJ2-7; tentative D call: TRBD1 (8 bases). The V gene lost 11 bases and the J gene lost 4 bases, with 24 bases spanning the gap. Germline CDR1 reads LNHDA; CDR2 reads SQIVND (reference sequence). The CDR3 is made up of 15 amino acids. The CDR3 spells CASCPGGTGYYEQYF. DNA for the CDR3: TGTGCCTCCTGCCCCGGGGGGACAGGCTATTACGAGCAGTACTTC.

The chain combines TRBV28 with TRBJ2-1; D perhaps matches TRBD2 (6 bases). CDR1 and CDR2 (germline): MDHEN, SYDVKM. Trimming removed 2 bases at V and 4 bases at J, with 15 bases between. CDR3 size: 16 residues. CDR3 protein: CASSLGGLVPYNEQFF. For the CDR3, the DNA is TGTGCCAGCAGTTTAGGAGGGCTTGTGCCATACAATGAGCAGTTCTTC.

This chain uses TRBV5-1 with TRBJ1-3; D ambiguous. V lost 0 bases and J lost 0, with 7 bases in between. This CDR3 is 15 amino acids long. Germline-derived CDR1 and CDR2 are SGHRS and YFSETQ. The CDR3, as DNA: TGCGCCAGCAGCTTGGCCGGTTACTCTGGAAACACCATATATTTT. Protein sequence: CASSLAGYSGNTIYF.

The CDR3 DNA reads as TGTGCCTGGCGGGGAGTGGGCAAAAACATTCAGTACTTC. It encodes CAWRGVGKNIQYF. The genes are TRBV30 and TRBJ2-4, with D possibly being TRBD2 (5 bases). CDR1 is GTSNPN, CDR2 SVGIG, per germline (reference sequence). This CDR3 has 13 residues. V gave up 5 bases and J gave up 3 bases, with 11 bases separating them.

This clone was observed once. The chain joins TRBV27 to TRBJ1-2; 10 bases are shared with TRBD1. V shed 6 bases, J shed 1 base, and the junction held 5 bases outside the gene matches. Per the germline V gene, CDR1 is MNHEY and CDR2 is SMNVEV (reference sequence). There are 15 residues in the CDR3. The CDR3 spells CASRPGQGVNYGYTF. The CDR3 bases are TGTGCCAGCAGACCTGGACAGGGGGTTAACTATGGCTACACCTTC.

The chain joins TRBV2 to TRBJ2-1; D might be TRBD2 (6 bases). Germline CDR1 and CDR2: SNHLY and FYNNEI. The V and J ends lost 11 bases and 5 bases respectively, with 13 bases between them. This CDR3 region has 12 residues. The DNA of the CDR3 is TGTGCCGGCGGGACCCGACACAATGAGCAGTTCTTC. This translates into CAGGTRHNEQFF.

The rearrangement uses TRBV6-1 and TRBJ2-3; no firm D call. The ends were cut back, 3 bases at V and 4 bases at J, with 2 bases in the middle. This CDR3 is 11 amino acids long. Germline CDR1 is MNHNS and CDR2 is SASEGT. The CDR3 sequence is CASSDADTQYF. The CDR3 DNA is TGTGCCAGCAGTGACGCAGATACGCAGTATTTT.

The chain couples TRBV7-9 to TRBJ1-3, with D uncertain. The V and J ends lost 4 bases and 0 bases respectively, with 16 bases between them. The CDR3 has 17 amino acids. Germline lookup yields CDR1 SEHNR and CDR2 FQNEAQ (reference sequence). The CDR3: CASSWSHTATSGNTIYF. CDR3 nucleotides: TGTGCCAGCAGCTGGTCTCACACAGCCACCTCTGGAAACACCATATATTTT.

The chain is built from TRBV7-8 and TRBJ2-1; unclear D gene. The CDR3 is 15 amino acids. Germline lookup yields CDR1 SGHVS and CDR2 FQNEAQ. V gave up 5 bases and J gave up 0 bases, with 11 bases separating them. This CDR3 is CASSLGIYSYNEQFF. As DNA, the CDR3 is TGTGCCAGCAGCCTCGGAATTTACTCCTACAATGAGCAGTTCTTC.

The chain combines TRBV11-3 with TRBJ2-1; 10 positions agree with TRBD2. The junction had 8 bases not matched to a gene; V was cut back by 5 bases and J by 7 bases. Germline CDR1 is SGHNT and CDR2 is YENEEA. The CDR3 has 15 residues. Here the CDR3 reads CASSQEAGGGNEQFF. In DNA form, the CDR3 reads TGTGCCAGCAGCCAAGAAGCGGGAGGGGGGAATGAGCAGTTCTTC. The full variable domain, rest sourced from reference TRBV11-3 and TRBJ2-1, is EAGVVQSPRYKIIEKKQPVAFWCNPISGHNTLYWYLQNLGQGPELLIRYENEEAVDDSQLPKDRFSAERLKGVDSTLKIQPAELGDSAVYLCASSQEAGGGNEQFFGPGTRLTVL.

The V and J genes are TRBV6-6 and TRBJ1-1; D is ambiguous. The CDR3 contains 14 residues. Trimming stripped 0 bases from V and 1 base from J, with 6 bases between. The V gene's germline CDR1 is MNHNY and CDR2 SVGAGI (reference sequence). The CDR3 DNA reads TGTGCCAGCAGTTACTCCGGCAAGAACACTGAAGCTTTCTTT. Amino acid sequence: CASSYSGKNTEAFF.

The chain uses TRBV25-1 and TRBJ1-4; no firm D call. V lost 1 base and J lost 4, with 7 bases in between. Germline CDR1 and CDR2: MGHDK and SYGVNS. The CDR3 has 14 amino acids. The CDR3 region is CASSEWGNNEKLFF. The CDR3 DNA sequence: TGTGCCAGCAGTGAATGGGGAAATAATGAAAAACTGTTTTTT.

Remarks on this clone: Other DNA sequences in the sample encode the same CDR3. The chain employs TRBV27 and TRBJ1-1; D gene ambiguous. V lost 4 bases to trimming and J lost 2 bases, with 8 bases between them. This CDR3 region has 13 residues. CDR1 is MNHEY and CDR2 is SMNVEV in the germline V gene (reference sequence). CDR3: CASSWAVNTEAFF. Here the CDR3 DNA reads TGTGCCAGCAGTTGGGCGGTAAACACTGAAGCTTTCTTT.

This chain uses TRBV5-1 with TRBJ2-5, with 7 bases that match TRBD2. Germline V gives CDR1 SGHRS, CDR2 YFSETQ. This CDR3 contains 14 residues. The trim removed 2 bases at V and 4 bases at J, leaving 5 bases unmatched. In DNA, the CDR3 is TGCGCCAGCAGCTTTGGCGGCGGGAGAGAGACCCAGTACTTC. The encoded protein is CASSFGGGRETQYF. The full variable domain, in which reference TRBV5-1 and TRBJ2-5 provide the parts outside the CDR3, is KAGVTQTPRYLIKTRGQQVTLSCSPISGHRSVSWYQQTPGQGLQFLFEYFSETQRNKGNFPGRFSGRQFSNSRSEMNVSTLELGDSALYLCASSFGGGRETQYFGPGTRLLVL.

The CDR3 DNA reads as TGCGCCAGCAGCTCCCCCGGGGGAGGGTATCAAGAGACCCAGTACTTC. Protein product: CASSSPGGGYQETQYF. The chain recombines TRBV5-1 with TRBJ2-5, with 7 bases identical to TRBD2. The length of the CDR3 is 16 residues. Germline CDR1 reads SGHRS; CDR2 reads YFSETQ. V trimming: 3 bases; J trimming: 2 bases; junction bases outside the gene matches: 10.

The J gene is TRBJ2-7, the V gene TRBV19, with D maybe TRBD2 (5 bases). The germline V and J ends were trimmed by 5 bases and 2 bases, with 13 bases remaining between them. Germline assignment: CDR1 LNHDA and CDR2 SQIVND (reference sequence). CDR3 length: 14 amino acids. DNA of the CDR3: TGTGCCAGTAGTCCGGTAGCGCGACCCTACGAGCAGTACTTC. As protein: CASSPVARPYEQYF.

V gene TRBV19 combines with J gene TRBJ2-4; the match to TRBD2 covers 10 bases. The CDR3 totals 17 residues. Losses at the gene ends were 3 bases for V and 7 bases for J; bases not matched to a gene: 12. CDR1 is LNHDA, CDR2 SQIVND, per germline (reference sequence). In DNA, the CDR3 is TGTGCCAGTAGTATTGCCCTCTCTAGCGGGAGATTCAACATTCAGTACTTC. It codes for CASSIALSSGRFNIQYF. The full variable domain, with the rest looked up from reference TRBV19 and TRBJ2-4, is DGGITQSPKYLFRKEGQNVTLSCEQNLNHDAMYWYRQDPGQGLRLIYYSQIVNDFQKGDIAEGYSVSREKKESFPLTVTSAQKNPTAFYLCASSIALSSGRFNIQYFGAGTRLSVL.

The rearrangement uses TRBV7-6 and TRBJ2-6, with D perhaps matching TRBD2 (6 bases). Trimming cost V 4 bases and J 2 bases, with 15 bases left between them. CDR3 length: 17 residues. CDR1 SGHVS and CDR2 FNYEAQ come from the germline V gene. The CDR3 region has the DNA TGTGCCAGCAGCTCAGGACTCGGGGGTACTGGGGCCAACGTCCTGACTTTC. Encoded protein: CASSSGLGGTGANVLTF. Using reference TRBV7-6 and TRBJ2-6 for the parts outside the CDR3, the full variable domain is GAGVSQSPRYKVTKRGQDVALRCDPISGHVSLYWYRQALGQGPEFLTYFNYEAQQDKSGLPNDRFSAERPEGSISTLTIQRTEQRDSAMYRCASSSGLGGTGANVLTFGAGSRLTVL.

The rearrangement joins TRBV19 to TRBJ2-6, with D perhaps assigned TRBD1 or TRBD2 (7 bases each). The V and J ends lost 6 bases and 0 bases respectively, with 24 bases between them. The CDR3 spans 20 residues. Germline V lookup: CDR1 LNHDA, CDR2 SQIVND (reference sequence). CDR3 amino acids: CASRRTGLLGDYSGANVLTF. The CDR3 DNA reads TGTGCCAGTAGGAGGACAGGACTTTTAGGGGACTACTCTGGGGCCAACGTCCTGACTTTC.

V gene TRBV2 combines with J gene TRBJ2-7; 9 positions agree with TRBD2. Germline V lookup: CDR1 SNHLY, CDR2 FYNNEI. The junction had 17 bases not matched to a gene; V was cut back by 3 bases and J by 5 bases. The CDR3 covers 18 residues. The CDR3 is CASSEGGLAGSSGDEQYF. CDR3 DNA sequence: TGTGCCAGCAGTGAGGGTGGCCTAGCGGGAAGCTCGGGCGACGAGCAGTACTTC.

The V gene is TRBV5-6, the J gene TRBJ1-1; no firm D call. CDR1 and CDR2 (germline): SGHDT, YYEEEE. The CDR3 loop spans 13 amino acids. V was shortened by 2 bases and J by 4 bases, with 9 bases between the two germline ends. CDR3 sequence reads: CASSLRMGTEAFF. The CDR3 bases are TGTGCCAGCAGCTTAAGGATGGGCACTGAAGCTTTCTTT.